These T cell receptor beta chains were read from a single sample in a study of molecular identifiers for immune sequencing clone quantification. Via MiXCR, TCRdb re-called the PCR reads, giving one row per CDR3 protein. The profile covers 400,000 to 600,000 distinct CDR3 sequences, with roughly a fifth appearing a single time and more than 0.8% taken by the ten largest. Material: naive CD8+ T cells from blood, with Jurkat cell RNA spiked in. The receptors were sampled from a human donor in good health. Some libraries in this study had Jurkat cell RNA spiked in. The CDR3 runs from the conserved cysteine through the conserved F or W. A D gene is named only where the DNA matches it firmly. The listing skips clone size in some rows; elsewhere it reads once, few, many or a size class.

clone size	D gene	V gene	J gene	CDR3 DNA	CDR3 protein
.	.	TRBV27	TRBJ1-5	TGTGCCAGCAGCTATAGCAATCAGCCCCTGCATTTT	CASSYSNQPLHF
.	TRBD2	TRBV15	TRBJ2-1	TGTGCCACCAGCCGAACCTTTATTTCCGGGACTAGCGTTAACAATGAGCAGTTCTTC	CATSRTFISGTSVNNEQFF
many	.	TRBV5-1	TRBJ2-3	TGCGCCAGCAGCCCGGACTTGGGGCTGCAAGATACGCAGTATTTT	CASSPDLGLQDTQYF
.	.	TRBV20-1	TRBJ2-7	TGCAGTGCTAGAGATGGGGGTGGGCGTTCTTCCTCCTACGAGCAGTACTTC	CSARDGGGRSSSYEQYF
few	TRBD2	TRBV4-3	TRBJ2-5	TGCGCCAGCAGCCAAGATACGGCTAGCGGGCCCCAAGAGACCCAGTACTTC	CASSQDTASGPQETQYF
.	TRBD2	TRBV7-9	TRBJ2-3	TGTGCCAGCAGCCCCCGGACTAGATCAGATACGCAGTATTTT	CASSPRTRSDTQYF
.	TRBD2	TRBV29-1	TRBJ2-7	TGCAGCGTTGGGGGGAGGGGTGGGGGCTACGAGCAGTACTTC	CSVGGRGGGYEQYF
.	.	TRBV5-8	TRBJ1-2	TGTGCCAGCAGCCCCAACCCGACCCAAGAACATTTCTTC	CASSPNPTQEHFF
few	TRBD1	TRBV27	TRBJ2-7	TGTGCCAGTTACGGACAGGGGCTGGAGCAGTACTTC	CASYGQGLEQYF
few	TRBD1	TRBV30	TRBJ2-3	TGTGCCTGGAGTTCCGGGACAGGGACTTACACAGATACGCAGTATTTT	CAWSSGTGTYTDTQYF
.	.	TRBV27	TRBJ2-7	TGTGCCAGCAGTTTTTCGGTTACCTACGAGCAGTACTTC	CASSFSVTYEQYF
few	.	TRBV29-1	TRBJ2-2	TGCAGCGTTGGCGGGGAGTTCACCACCGGGGAGCTGTTTTTT	CSVGGEFTTGELFF
once	TRBD1	TRBV5-6	TRBJ1-4	TGTGCCAGCGGCATTCAGGGGGCGGGAGAAAAACTGTTTTTT	CASGIQGAGEKLFF
many	TRBD1	TRBV7-9	TRBJ1-1	TGTGCCAGCAGCCGGGGACAGGGGGTAACCACTGAAGCTTTCTTT	CASSRGQGVTTEAFF